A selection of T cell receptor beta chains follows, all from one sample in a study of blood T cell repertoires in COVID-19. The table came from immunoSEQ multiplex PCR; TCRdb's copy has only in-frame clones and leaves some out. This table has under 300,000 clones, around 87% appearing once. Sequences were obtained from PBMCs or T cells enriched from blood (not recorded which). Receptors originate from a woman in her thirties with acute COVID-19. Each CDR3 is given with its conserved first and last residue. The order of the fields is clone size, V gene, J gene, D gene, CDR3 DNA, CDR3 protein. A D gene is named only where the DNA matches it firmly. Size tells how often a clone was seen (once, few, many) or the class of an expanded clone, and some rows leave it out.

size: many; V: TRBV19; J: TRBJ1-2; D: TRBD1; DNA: TGTGCCTGCTCCCGGGACAGGGGGCCCGGCGGCTATGGCTACACCTTC; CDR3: CACSRDRGPGGYGYTF
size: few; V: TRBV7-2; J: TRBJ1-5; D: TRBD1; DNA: TGTGCCAGCGGGACAGGACACAATCAGCCCCAGCATTTT; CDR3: CASGTGHNQPQHF
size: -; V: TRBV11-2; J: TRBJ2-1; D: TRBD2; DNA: TGTGCCAGCAGCTTAGGTACTAGCGGGGGGGCGTACAATGAGCAGTTCTTC; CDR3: CASSLGTSGGAYNEQFF
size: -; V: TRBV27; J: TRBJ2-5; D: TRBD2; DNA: TGTGCCAGCAGTTTAGCGGGAGTAAGCTATGAGACCCAGTACTTC; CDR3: CASSLAGVSYETQYF
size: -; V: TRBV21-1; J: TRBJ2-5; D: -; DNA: TGTGCCAGCAGCAAAGCGAATAGGGGAGGCGAGACCCAGTACTTC; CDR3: CASSKANRGGETQYF
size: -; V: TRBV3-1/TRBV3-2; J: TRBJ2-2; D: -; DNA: TGTGCCAGCAGCCTCCCTAGATCTTCAGGGGAGCTGTTTTTT; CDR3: CASSLPRSSGELFF
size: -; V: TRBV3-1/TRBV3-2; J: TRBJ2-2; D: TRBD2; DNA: TGTGCCAGCAGCCAAGGTGATAGCGTAGGGAGGGACACCGGGGAGCTGTTTTTT; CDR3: CASSQGDSVGRDTGELFF
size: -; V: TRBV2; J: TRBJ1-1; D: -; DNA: TGTGCCAGCAGTGAAGCCCGGGGGGGTTACGAAGCTTTCTTT; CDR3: CASSEARGGYEAFF
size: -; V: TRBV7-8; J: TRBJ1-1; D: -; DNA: TGTGCCAGCAGCTTAGTAGCGTCGTCTAGGCCCGAAGGCACTGAAGCTTTCTTT; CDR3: CASSLVASSRPEGTEAFF
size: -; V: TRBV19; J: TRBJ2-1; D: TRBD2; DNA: TGTGCCAGTAGTATAGAACTAGCGGGACTCCGTGAGCAGTTCTTC; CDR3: CASSIELAGLREQFF
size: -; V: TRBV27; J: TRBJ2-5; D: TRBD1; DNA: TGTGCCAGCAGTTTATTCGGGACAGGGAGGGAAGAGACCCAGTACTTC; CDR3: CASSLFGTGREETQYF
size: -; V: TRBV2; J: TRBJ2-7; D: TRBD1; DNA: TGTGCCAGCACCGACAGGGGTTACGAGCAGTACTTT; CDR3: CASTDRGYEQYF
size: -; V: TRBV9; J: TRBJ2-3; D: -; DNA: TGTGCCAGCAGCGTAGCGGAGGGAGGGGGTCTGTATTTT; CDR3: CASSVAEGGGLYF
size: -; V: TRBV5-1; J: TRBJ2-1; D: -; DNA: TGCGCCAGTAATATGCAGTTCCCGGGAGCGACCTACAATGAGCAGTTCTTC; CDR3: CASNMQFPGATYNEQFF
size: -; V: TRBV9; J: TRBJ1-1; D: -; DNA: TGTGCCAGCAGTGACATAGCGTTTGGTGAAGCTTTCTTT; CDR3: CASSDIAFGEAFF
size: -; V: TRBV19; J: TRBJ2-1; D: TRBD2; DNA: TGTGCCAGCAATCCGGGACTAACGGGCGATGAGCAGTTCTTC; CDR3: CASNPGLTGDEQFF
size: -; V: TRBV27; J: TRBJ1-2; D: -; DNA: TGTGCCAGCAGTTTATATGCAGGGGCCTATGGCTACACCTTC; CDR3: CASSLYAGAYGYTF
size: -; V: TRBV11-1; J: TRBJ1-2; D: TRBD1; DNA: TGTGCCAGCAGCTTGGGACAGGGGGCGCAGAAGGGCTACACCTTC; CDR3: CASSLGQGAQKGYTF
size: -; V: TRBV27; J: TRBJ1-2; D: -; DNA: TGTGCCAGCAGTTTATCGATGCCCAGGGGAAACGTTAACTATGGCTACACCTTC; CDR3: CASSLSMPRGNVNYGYTF
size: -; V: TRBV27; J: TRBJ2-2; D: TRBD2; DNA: TGTGCCAGCAGAAAGACTAGCGGGGTCACCGGGGAGCTGTTTTTT; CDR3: CASRKTSGVTGELFF
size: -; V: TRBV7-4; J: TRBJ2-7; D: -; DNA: TGTGCCAGCAGATACCGGAAACTAGCCTCTTACGAGCAGTACTTC; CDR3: CASRYRKLASYEQYF
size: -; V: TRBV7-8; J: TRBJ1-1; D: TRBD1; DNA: TGTGCCAGCGGGTCACATCCGGACAGGGCGGGCACTGAAGCTTTCTTT; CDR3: CASGSHPDRAGTEAFF
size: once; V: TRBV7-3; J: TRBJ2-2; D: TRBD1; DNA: TGTGCCAGCAGCCCCCAGGGACAGGGGATCCCCGGGGAGCTGTTTTTT; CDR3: CASSPQGQGIPGELFF
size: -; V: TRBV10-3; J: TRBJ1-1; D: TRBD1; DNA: TGTGCCATCAGTGATGGACAGGAGAACACTGAAGCTTTCTTT; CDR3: CAISDGQENTEAFF
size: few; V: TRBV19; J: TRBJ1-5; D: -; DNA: TGTGCCAGTAGTCTTCTATCAGGGGCTTATAGCAATCAGCCCCAGCATTTT; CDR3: CASSLLSGAYSNQPQHF
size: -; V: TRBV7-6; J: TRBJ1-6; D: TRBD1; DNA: TGTGCCAGCAGCTTAGCGGTCAGGGGGAATTCACCCCTCCACTTT; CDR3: CASSLAVRGNSPLHF
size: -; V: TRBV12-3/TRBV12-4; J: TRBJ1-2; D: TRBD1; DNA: TGTGCCAGCAGCTCGGGACAGTTCTATGGCTACACCTTC; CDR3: CASSSGQFYGYTF
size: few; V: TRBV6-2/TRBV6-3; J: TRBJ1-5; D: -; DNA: TGTGCCAGCAGTTACTCGGGGGGAGGTCAGCCCCAGCATTTT; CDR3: CASSYSGGGQPQHF
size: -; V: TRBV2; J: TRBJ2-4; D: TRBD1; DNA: TGTGCCAGCAGTGAGGACAGGGCCAAAAACATTCAGTACTTC; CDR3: CASSEDRAKNIQYF
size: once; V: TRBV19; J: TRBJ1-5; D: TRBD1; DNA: TGTGCCAGTAGTATCTTTCCAGGGGGCTATCAGCCCCAGCATTTT; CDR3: CASSIFPGGYQPQHF
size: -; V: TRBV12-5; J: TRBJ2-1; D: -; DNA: TGTGCTAGTGGTTTGCCCTACCCCTTGACAGGAAGCTCCTACAATGAGCAGTTCTTC; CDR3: CASGLPYPLTGSSYNEQFF
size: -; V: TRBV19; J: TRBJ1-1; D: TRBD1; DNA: TGTGCCAGTAGTTCCCCCACCCGGACAGGGGGCCTTAACACTGAAGCTTTCTTT; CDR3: CASSSPTRTGGLNTEAFF
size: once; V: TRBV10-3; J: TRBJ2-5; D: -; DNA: TGTGCCATCAGTGAGAAACGGGGCCAAGAGACCCAGTACTTC; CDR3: CAISEKRGQETQYF
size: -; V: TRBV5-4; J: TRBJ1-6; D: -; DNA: TGTGCCAGCAGCCCGTACGGGGGTAGGGATTCACCCCTCCACTTT; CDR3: CASSPYGGRDSPLHF
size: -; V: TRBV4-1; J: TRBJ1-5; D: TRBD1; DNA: TGCGCCAGCAGCCAACGGGACAGAAATCAGCCCCAGCATTTT; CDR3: CASSQRDRNQPQHF
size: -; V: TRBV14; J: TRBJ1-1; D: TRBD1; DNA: TGTGCCAGCAGCCAAGTTACAGGGGGAGCTTTCTTT; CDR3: CASSQVTGGAFF